This entry lists 21 T cell receptor beta chains sequenced from one sample in a study of cytomegalovirus exposure and HLA in healthy donors. Primers included in the PCR were 60 Vbeta and 13 Jbeta primers. Clones were read by immunoSEQ multiplex PCR, and TCRdb kept only the in-frame ones, dropping some. This table holds 100,000 or so clones, approximately 69% found once. The material sequenced was PBMCs. The receptors here all came from a man aged 30 to 39 in good health and CMV-seronegative.

V gene TRBV19 combines with J gene TRBJ1-5, with TRBD1 matching 7 bases. The CDR3 covers 15 residues. Germline assignment: CDR1 LNHDA and CDR2 SQIVND (reference sequence). V trimming: 4 bases; J trimming: 3 bases; junction bases outside the gene matches: 6. CDR3 nucleotide sequence: TGTGCCAGTAGTACTCTACAGGGGCTCAATCAGCCCCAGCATTTT. Protein: CASSTLQGLNQPQHF.

This chain connects TRBV7-2 to TRBJ2-7, with 9 bases identical to TRBD2. Germline V CDR1 and CDR2: SGHTA, FQGNSA. This CDR3 has 17 amino acids. V lost 2 bases to trimming and J lost 6 bases; unmatched junction nucleotides: 14. In nucleotides, the CDR3 is TGTGCCAGCAGCTTACTCCAACCCTGGCGGGAGGGCGGCGAGCAGTACTTC. Translation gives CASSLLQPWREGGEQYF.

The rearrangement links TRBV5-4 to TRBJ2-7, with a weak D call TRBD1 (5 bases). V lost 4 bases to trimming and J lost 7 bases, with 15 bases between them. This CDR3 is built from 13 residues. The germline V gene has CDR1 SGHNT and CDR2 YYREEE (reference sequence). The CDR3 region has the DNA TGTGCCAGCAGCCGGCCAGGGATCAGAGAGCAGTACTTC. It specifies CASSRPGIREQYF.

The rearrangement links TRBV11-3 to TRBJ2-1; D gene ambiguous. Trimming cost V 1 base and J 15 bases, with 13 bases left between them. Germline loops: CDR1 SGHNT, CDR2 YENEEA. This CDR3 is 12 amino acids long. The chain's CDR3 is CASSLVGQHRFF. The CDR3 DNA is TGTGCCAGCAGCTTAGTGGGCCAGCATCGGTTCTTC.

The CDR3: CASSPTVQGYEKLFF. DNA of the CDR3: TGTGCCAGCAGCCCTACAGTCCAGGGATACGAAAAACTGTTTTTT. The chain recombines TRBV11-2 with TRBJ1-4; TRBD1 is a possible D gene (5 bases). Germline lookup yields CDR1 SGHAT and CDR2 FQNNGV. V gave up 5 bases and J gave up 8 bases, with 18 bases separating them. This CDR3 contains 15 residues. Using reference TRBV11-2 and TRBJ1-4 for the parts outside the CDR3, the full variable domain is EAGVAQSPRYKIIEKRQSVAFWCNPISGHATLYWYQQILGQGPKLLIQFQNNGVVDDSQLPKDRFSAERLKGVDSTLKIQPAKLEDSAVYLCASSPTVQGYEKLFFGSGTQLSVL.

V is TRBV6-5 and J is TRBJ1-2; D is perhaps TRBD1 (6 bases). V lost 6 bases, J lost 5 bases, and 19 bases lay in between. This CDR3 contains 15 residues. CDR1 and CDR2 from the germline V gene are MNHEY and SVGAGI. The CDR3 DNA follows: TGTGCCAGCAGACCGACAGGTGGTGCAGCGTATGGCTACACCTTC. Residues: CASRPTGGAAYGYTF.

The chain employs TRBV2 and TRBJ1-5, with D possibly TRBD1 on 5 matching bases. Germline V CDR1 and CDR2: SNHLY, FYNNEI. The V and J ends lost 3 bases and 4 bases respectively, with 13 bases between them. The length of the CDR3 is 15 residues. CDR3 in amino acids: CASSEGHVPNQPQHF. Here the CDR3 DNA reads TGTGCCAGCAGTGAGGGGCACGTACCTAATCAGCCCCAGCATTTT.

This chain joins TRBV2 and TRBJ2-5; D perhaps matches TRBD2 (6 bases). Trimming shortened V by 7 bases and J by 5 bases, and 14 bases separated the two germline ends. The CDR3 runs to 13 residues. Per germline, CDR1 SNHLY and CDR2 FYNNEI. CDR3 coding DNA: TGTGCCAGCACCGCGACTAGTCGGGAGACCCAGTACTTC. Translated: CASTATSRETQYF. Supplemented by reference TRBV2 and TRBJ2-5, the full variable domain reads EPEVTQTPSHQVTQMGQEVILRCVPISNHLYFYWYRQILGQKVEFLVSFYNNEISEKSEIFDDQFSVERPDGSNFTLKIRSTKLEDSAMYFCASTATSRETQYFGPGTRLLVL.

The chain couples TRBV29-1 to TRBJ2-7, with D perhaps matching TRBD1 (6 bases). This CDR3 is 15 amino acids long. V gave up 7 bases and J gave up 6 bases, with 25 bases separating them. Germline V gives CDR1 SQVTM, CDR2 ANQGSEA. CDR3 amino acids: CSAVTQDSIPVEQYF. CDR3 DNA sequence: TGCAGCGCCGTGACTCAGGACAGCATCCCGGTCGAGCAGTACTTC.

This clone appeared a few times. The chain joins TRBV29-1 to TRBJ2-3; D might be TRBD2 (6 bases). V lost 0 bases to trimming and J lost 4 bases, with 14 bases between them. CDR1 and CDR2 (germline): SQVTM, ANQGSEA. The CDR3 extends over 15 amino acids. CDR3 bases: TGCAGCGTTGAAGATTGGCGGGAAGGGCCAGATACGCAGTATTTT. Protein sequence: CSVEDWREGPDTQYF.

This clone was picked up one time. The chain uses TRBV7-2 and TRBJ2-7, with 14 bases identical to TRBD2. The junction had 1 base not matched to a gene; V was cut back by 6 bases and J by 3 bases. The CDR3 contains 14 residues. The germline CDR1 and CDR2 sequences are SGHTA and FQGNSA. The CDR3 DNA reads as TGTGCCAGCAGGGGACTAGCGGGAGACTACGAGCAGTACTTC. Protein product: CASRGLAGDYEQYF.

This sequence joins TRBV28 and TRBJ2-1; TRBD1 agrees at 9 bases. The germline gives CDR1 MDHEN, CDR2 SYDVKM. The CDR3 consists of 15 residues. J was trimmed by 5 bases and V by 7 bases; bases with no gene match: 9. The CDR3 DNA reads as TGTGCCAGCAAAAGGGGGGACAGGGCTAACAATGAGCAGTTCTTC. This gives the protein CASKRGDRANNEQFF.

In DNA, the CDR3 is TGTGCCAGCAGTCCACGGAGTAGCTCTGGAAACACCATATATTTT. This translates into CASSPRSSSGNTIYF. The chain carries TRBV7-9 and TRBJ1-3; D remains ambiguous. Germline V CDR1 and CDR2: SEHNR, FQNEAQ (reference sequence). The CDR3 has 15 residues. V lost 6 bases and J 0 bases, leaving 12 bases between the germline ends.

This clone was counted a few times. V gene TRBV27 combines with J gene TRBJ1-4; 10 bases match TRBD1. The germline V gene encodes CDR1 MNHEY and CDR2 SMNVEV (reference sequence). This CDR3 has 15 residues. J was trimmed by 6 bases and V by 3 bases; bases with no gene match: 4. CDR3 coding DNA: TGTGCCAGCAGTTTCTTGGGGACAGGGGATGAAAAACTGTTTTTT. Protein: CASSFLGTGDEKLFF.

On this clone: One end of the junction is discordant with germline, which a read error may explain. The rearrangement uses TRBV30 and TRBJ2-4; 7 bases line up with TRBD2. CDR3 length: 14 amino acids. Germline values: CDR1 GTSNPN, CDR2 SVGIG (reference sequence). The CDR3 DNA is TGTGCCTGGAGTCGGGGGGAAGCCAAAAACAGTCAGTACTTC. Translated: CAWSRGEAKNSQYF.

There are many counts of this clone. This chain connects TRBV14 to TRBJ2-7, with 11 positions matching TRBD2. Germline V CDR1 and CDR2: SGHDN, FVKESK. This CDR3 has 16 residues. V gave up 3 bases and J gave up 5 bases; unmatched junction bases: 9. CDR3 protein: CASSHQIAGGPDEQYF. CDR3 bases: TGTGCCAGCAGCCATCAAATAGCGGGAGGGCCCGACGAGCAGTACTTC.

The V call is TRBV5-1, the J call TRBJ2-4, with 10 bases that match TRBD1. Unmatched junction bases numbered 1, after V lost 3 bases and J lost 4 bases. CDR3 length equals 14 residues. Germline lookup yields CDR1 SGHRS and CDR2 YFSETQ. The CDR3 sequence is CASSSDRGKNIQYF. The CDR3, as DNA: TGCGCCAGCAGCTCGGACAGGGGGAAAAACATTCAGTACTTC. The complete variable domain, with remaining parts taken from reference TRBV5-1 and TRBJ2-4, reads KAGVTQTPRYLIKTRGQQVTLSCSPISGHRSVSWYQQTPGQGLQFLFEYFSETQRNKGNFPGRFSGRQFSNSRSEMNVSTLELGDSALYLCASSSDRGKNIQYFGAGTRLSVL.

The chain is built from TRBV27 and TRBJ2-3; 8 positions match TRBD2. CDR3 length: 13 amino acids. The trim removed 7 bases at V and 10 bases at J, leaving 10 bases unmatched. In germline, CDR1 is MNHEY, CDR2 SMNVEV (reference sequence). This CDR3 is CASTPAGTSAQYF. In DNA form, the CDR3 reads TGTGCCAGCACCCCGGCGGGGACTAGTGCGCAGTATTTT.

This clone was recorded only once. This sequence joins TRBV7-9 and TRBJ1-4, with 11 nucleotides matching TRBD1. The germline V gene has CDR1 SEHNR and CDR2 FQNEAQ (reference sequence). Trimming removed 1 base from V and 7 bases from J; junction bases left unmatched: 2. CDR3 length equals 15 residues. The CDR3 region is CASSLGTGGREKLFF. The CDR3 DNA is TGTGCCAGCAGCTTAGGGACAGGGGGCCGTGAAAAACTGTTTTTT.

This clone was observed a single time. The chain uses TRBV4-1 and TRBJ2-2; TRBD2 aligns across 9 bases. The CDR3 extends over 16 amino acids. Germline CDR1 reads MGHRA; CDR2 reads YSYEKL. Trimming cost V 2 bases and J 4 bases; bases outside gene matches: 5. CDR3 sequence (DNA): TGCGCCAGCAGCCAATTAGCGGGAGTAGGCACCGGGGAGCTGTTTTTT. Its protein product is CASSQLAGVGTGELFF.

This chain connects TRBV25-1 to TRBJ2-7; the match to TRBD2 covers 9 bases. CDR3 length: 16 amino acids. Germline-derived CDR1 and CDR2 are MGHDK and SYGVNS. V lost 4 bases and J lost 4; bases outside the gene matches: 11. CDR3 sequence: CASSGAPSSGSYEQYF. DNA for the CDR3: TGTGCCAGCAGTGGGGCACCGAGTAGCGGGAGTTACGAGCAGTACTTC.